Shown below are 24 T cell receptor beta chains from a single sample sequenced in a study of T cell responses to AZD1222 COVID-19 vaccine. Assay: immunoSEQ multiplex PCR; the TCRdb copy retains only in-frame clones and omits some. Here the sample spans 90,000 to 150,000 clones, 80% to 90% being singletons. Sequencing was performed on peripheral blood, taken on day 0 of AZD1222 vaccination. The receptors shown here come from an adult in good health.

V gene TRBV7-2 combines with J gene TRBJ2-7; D is unresolved. The CDR3 length is 14 residues. CDR1 and CDR2 (germline): SGHTA, FQGNSA. Trimming took 1 base from V and 0 from J, leaving 7 bases between them. CDR3 sequence reads: CASSLEWASYEQYF. As DNA, the CDR3 is TGTGCCAGCAGCTTAGAATGGGCCTCCTACGAGCAGTACTTC. Complete variable domain (other parts from reference TRBV7-2 and TRBJ2-7): GAGVSQSPSNKVTEKGKDVELRCDPISGHTALYWYRQSLGQGLEFLIYFQGNSAPDKSGLPSDRFSAERTGGSVSTLTIQRTQQEDSAVYLCASSLEWASYEQYFGPGTRLTVT.

This clone was seen just once. This chain joins TRBV28 and TRBJ2-3; TRBD2 is a possible D gene (5 bases). Per germline, CDR1 MDHEN and CDR2 SYDVKM. Trimming pared 3 bases from V and 4 bases from J, leaving 17 bases between. This CDR3 comprises 16 residues. The CDR3 region has the DNA TGTGCCAGCAGTTTCCGGTCAAGTTATAGCGCAGATACGCAGTATTTT. This codes for CASSFRSSYSADTQYF.

This chain joins TRBV28 and TRBJ2-1; a weak D match, TRBD1 (5 bases). Germline V gives CDR1 MDHEN, CDR2 SYDVKM. The V gene lost 6 bases and the J gene lost 1 base, with 19 bases spanning the gap. The CDR3 is made up of 17 amino acids. The CDR3 sequence: CASRGSDIPISYNEQFF. CDR3 DNA: TGTGCCAGCAGAGGATCGGACATACCTATATCCTACAATGAGCAGTTCTTC.

The gene calls are TRBV7-2 and TRBJ2-2, with 11 bases lining up with TRBD2. CDR1 SGHTA and CDR2 FQGNSA come from the germline V gene. The length of the CDR3 is 16 residues. Trimming took 4 bases from V and 4 from J; bases not matched to a gene: 5. The CDR3 nucleotides are TGTGCCAGCAGCTCCCTAGCGGGAGGACCCACCGGGGAGCTGTTTTTT. It translates to CASSSLAGGPTGELFF.

The chain combines TRBV4-1 with TRBJ2-5; possibly TRBD1 for D (6 bases). The CDR3 length is 17 residues. The V end was cut by 4 bases, the J end by 2 bases, with 20 bases between. Germline V gene sequence: CDR1 MGHRA, CDR2 YSYEKL. DNA of the CDR3: TGCGCCAGCAGCCCGGCCGGGACAAGGGGCCTTCAAGAGACCCAGTACTTC. Translating gives CASSPAGTRGLQETQYF.

This clone was seen only once. This chain joins TRBV3-1 (or the pseudogene TRBV3-2) and TRBJ1-1; TRBD1 aligns across 9 bases. CDR3 size: 15 residues. In germline, CDR1 is LGHDT, CDR2 YNNKEL (reference sequence). V lost 0 bases and J lost 6; bases outside the gene matches: 5. The CDR3 DNA sequence: TGTGCCAGCAGCCAAGATGGACAGGGGAGGGCTGAAGCTTTCTTT. This sequence encodes CASSQDGQGRAEAFF.

This clone was counted a single time. The chain combines TRBV3-1 (or the pseudogene TRBV3-2) with TRBJ1-1, with TRBD1 as a possible D gene (6 bases). The CDR3 consists of 14 residues. The V gene's germline CDR1 is LGHDT and CDR2 YNNKEL (reference sequence). V shed 9 bases and J shed 5 bases, with 19 bases lying between them. The CDR3 DNA follows: TGTGCCAGTGGTGCGATCTTGGGGGCTACTGAAGCTTTCTTT. It yields the protein CASGAILGATEAFF.

The chain uses TRBV28 and TRBJ1-2; D unclear. The V and J ends lost 5 bases and 8 bases respectively, with 21 bases between them. CDR3 length: 15 residues. The germline CDR1 and CDR2 sequences are MDHEN and SYDVKM. CDR3 bases: TGTGCCAGCAGTCCCCAGGCAGCCGGGAGGGAGGGCTACACCTTC. It codes for CASSPQAAGREGYTF.

The V gene is TRBV28, the J gene TRBJ2-7, with no clear D. Trimming shortened V by 4 bases and J by 0 bases, and 16 bases separated the two germline ends. The CDR3 has 16 amino acids. Germline loops: CDR1 MDHEN, CDR2 SYDVKM. The CDR3: CASSSPGGEISYEQYF. CDR3 DNA: TGTGCCAGCAGTTCCCCCGGCGGTGAAATCTCCTACGAGCAGTACTTC.

The chain links TRBV24-1 to TRBJ2-2; no clear D gene. Germline V gives CDR1 KGHDR, CDR2 SFDVKD. The CDR3 has 12 amino acids. V lost 1 base and J lost 7, with 3 bases in between. The DNA for the CDR3 is TGTGCCACCAGTGATTTCGGCGGGGAGCTGTTTTTT. Translation gives CATSDFGGELFF.

The V and J genes are TRBV7-3 and TRBJ1-1; 7 nucleotides agree with TRBD1. With V trimmed by 5 bases and J by 7 bases, 7 bases remained unmatched. The CDR3 is 13 residues long. Germline V CDR1 and CDR2: SGHTA, FQGTGA. The CDR3 region is CASSPTRQGEAFF. The CDR3 region has the DNA TGTGCCAGCAGCCCAACCCGACAGGGTGAAGCTTTCTTT.

V usage is TRBV10-3 and J usage is TRBJ1-3; 9 positions agree with TRBD1. The ends lost 8 bases at V and 6 bases at J; junction bases unmatched: 8. Germline lookup yields CDR1 ENHRY and CDR2 SYGVKD. The CDR3 runs 14 residues. CDR3 bases: TGTGCCATCGGGCCGACAGGGGGGGTAAACACCATATATTTT. The encoded protein is CAIGPTGGVNTIYF.

The chain combines TRBV15 with TRBJ2-3; the D call may be TRBD1 or TRBD2 (5 bases each). The CDR3 runs 15 residues. Trimming removed 3 bases from V and 2 bases from J, with 12 bases in between. Germline loops: CDR1 LNHNV, CDR2 YYDKDF (reference sequence). The CDR3 nucleotides read TGTGCCACCAGCAGGGGTTCGGGGCCCACAGATACGCAGTATTTT. This sequence encodes CATSRGSGPTDTQYF.

The gene calls are TRBV29-1 and TRBJ1-1; a possible D gene is TRBD1 (5 bases). CDR1 and CDR2 (germline): SQVTM, ANQGSEA. V was shortened by 7 bases and J by 9 bases, with 12 bases between the two germline ends. This CDR3 has 10 residues. The CDR3 region is CSGGTGQAFF. In DNA form, the CDR3 reads TGCAGCGGGGGGACTGGGCAAGCTTTCTTT.

The rearrangement uses TRBV28 and TRBJ2-3; 8 bases align to TRBD2. Germline V gives CDR1 MDHEN, CDR2 SYDVKM. J gave up 4 bases and V 2 bases, and 5 bases lay outside the gene matches. This CDR3 region has 15 residues. The CDR3 spells CASSLAGGWADTQYF. The CDR3 DNA reads as TGTGCCAGCAGTTTAGCGGGAGGCTGGGCAGATACGCAGTATTTT.

The V gene is TRBV7-6, the J gene TRBJ1-1; 9 nucleotides match TRBD1. CDR3 length equals 14 residues. Trimming at V came to 1 base and at J to 10 bases, leaving 7 bases not matched to a gene. Germline CDR1 and CDR2: SGHVS and FNYEAQ. Written as DNA, the CDR3 is TGTGCCAGCAGCTTAGGGGCCGACAGGGGGAGAGCTTTCTTT. Translated: CASSLGADRGRAFF. The variable domain in full, completed from reference TRBV7-6 and TRBJ1-1, reads GAGVSQSPRYKVTKRGQDVALRCDPISGHVSLYWYRQALGQGPEFLTYFNYEAQQDKSGLPNDRFSAERPEGSISTLTIQRTEQRDSAMYRCASSLGADRGRAFFGQGTRLTVV.

The gene calls are TRBV18 and TRBJ1-1, with D perhaps TRBD1 (6 bases). CDR1 and CDR2 (germline): KGHSH, LQKENI. Trimming cost V 6 bases and J 5 bases, with 16 bases left between them. CDR3 length: 14 residues. CDR3 sequence reads: CASSGALTGTEAFF. CDR3 DNA: TGTGCCAGCTCGGGGGCCCTTACGGGGACTGAAGCTTTCTTT.

This clone occurred a few times. The rearrangement joins TRBV11-2 to TRBJ1-4; 10 bases are a match to TRBD1. The CDR3 spans 16 residues. Per germline, CDR1 SGHAT and CDR2 FQNNGV. The V gene end was trimmed by 2 bases and the J gene end by 7 bases; junction bases not matched to a gene: 7. Written as DNA, the CDR3 is TGTGCCAGCAGCTTAATTGATAGGGACAGGGGTGAAAAACTGTTTTTT. This encodes CASSLIDRDRGEKLFF.

The V gene is TRBV21-1, the J gene TRBJ2-2; the tabulated D call, TRBD1, remains unverified against the DNA. TRBV21-1 is listed as a pseudogene. This CDR3 is built from 18 residues. CDR3 DNA sequence: TGTGCCAGCAGGAACCCGCCTGGGGGCTACCCGAACACCGGGGAGCTGTTTTTT. This translates into CASRNPPGGYPNTGELFF.

This clone was counted once. The chain is built from TRBV19 and TRBJ2-2; D possibly corresponds to TRBD2 (6 bases). The germline V gene encodes CDR1 LNHDA and CDR2 SQIVND (reference sequence). The CDR3 covers 12 residues. V lost 5 bases and J 7 bases, leaving 8 bases between the germline ends. In DNA, the CDR3 is TGTGCCAGTAGTTTAGCGGTCGGGGAGCTGTTTTTT. This encodes CASSLAVGELFF.

V is TRBV30 and J is TRBJ1-5; D remains ambiguous. With 0 bases removed from V and 2 bases from J, the gap between germline ends came to 5 bases. The germline V gene has CDR1 GTSNPN and CDR2 SVGIG (reference sequence). CDR3 length: 13 residues. CDR3 DNA: TGTGCCTGGAGTGTATTGGGCAATCAGCCCCAGCATTTT. Translating gives CAWSVLGNQPQHF.

This chain joins TRBV2 and TRBJ1-5; D is unresolved. CDR3 length: 14 amino acids. V was cut by 4 bases and J by 2 bases, with 9 bases left in between. Looked up from germline, CDR1 is SNHLY and CDR2 is FYNNEI. The CDR3 nucleotides read TGTGCCAGCAGTGCCGACGGAGGCAATCAGCCCCAGCATTTT. Its protein product is CASSADGGNQPQHF.

The chain carries TRBV6-5 and TRBJ1-5; D unresolved. Germline values: CDR1 MNHEY, CDR2 SVGAGI. CDR3 length: 13 residues. Trimming left V 7 bases short and J 3 bases short, with 10 bases between. The CDR3: CASIAVPNQPQHF. In DNA, the CDR3 is TGTGCCAGCATCGCCGTGCCCAATCAGCCCCAGCATTTT.

V is TRBV9 and J is TRBJ2-1; D gene unclear. CDR3 length: 14 residues. Germline values: CDR1 SGDLS, CDR2 YYNGEE. With 4 bases removed from V and 5 bases from J, the gap between germline ends came to 13 bases. The CDR3 reads CASSPLGSNNEQFF. The CDR3 nucleotides read TGTGCCAGCAGCCCGTTGGGTTCGAACAATGAGCAGTTCTTC.